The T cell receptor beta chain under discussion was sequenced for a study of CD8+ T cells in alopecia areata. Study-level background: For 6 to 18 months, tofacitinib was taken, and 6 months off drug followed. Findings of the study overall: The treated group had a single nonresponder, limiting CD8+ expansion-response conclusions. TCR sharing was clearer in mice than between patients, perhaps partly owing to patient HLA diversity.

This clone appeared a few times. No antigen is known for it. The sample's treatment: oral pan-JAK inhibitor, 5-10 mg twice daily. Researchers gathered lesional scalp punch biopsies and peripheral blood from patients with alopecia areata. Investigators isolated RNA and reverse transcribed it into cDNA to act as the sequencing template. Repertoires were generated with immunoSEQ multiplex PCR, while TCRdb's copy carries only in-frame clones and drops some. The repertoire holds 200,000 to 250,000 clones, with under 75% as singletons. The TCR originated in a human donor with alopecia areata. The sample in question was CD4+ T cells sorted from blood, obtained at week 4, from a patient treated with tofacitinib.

CDR3: CASTEGRGNYEQYF. The DNA for the CDR3 is TGTGCCAGCACCGAGGGACGAGGAAACTACGAGCAGTACTTC. The chain combines TRBV2 with TRBJ2-7; D might be TRBD1 or TRBD2, each matching 5 bases. V lost 7 bases and J 3 bases, leaving 16 bases between the germline ends. CDR3 size: 14 residues. The germline V gene has CDR1 SNHLY and CDR2 FYNNEI.